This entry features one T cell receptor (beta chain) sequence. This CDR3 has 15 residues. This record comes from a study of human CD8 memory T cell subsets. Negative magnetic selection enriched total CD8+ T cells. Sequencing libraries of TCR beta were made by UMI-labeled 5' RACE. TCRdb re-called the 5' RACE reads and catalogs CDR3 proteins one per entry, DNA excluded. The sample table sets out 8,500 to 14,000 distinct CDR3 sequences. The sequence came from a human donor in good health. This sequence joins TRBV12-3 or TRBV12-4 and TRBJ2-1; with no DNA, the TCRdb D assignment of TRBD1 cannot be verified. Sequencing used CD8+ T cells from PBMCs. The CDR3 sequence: CASSLTIPGYNEQFF.